A selection of T cell receptor beta chains follows, all from one sample in a study of blood T cell repertoires in COVID-19. The table came from immunoSEQ multiplex PCR; TCRdb's copy has only in-frame clones and leaves some out. The sample comprises more than 200,000 clones, approximately 88% of which are singletons, and more than 3% rests with the top ten. Sequencing was performed on PBMCs or T cells enriched from blood (not recorded which). The receptors were sampled from a woman in her 30s who had been exposed to COVID-19. The CDR3 runs from the conserved cysteine through the conserved F or W. Fields, in order: D gene, V gene, clone size, J gene, CDR3 protein, CDR3 DNA. A D gene is named only where the DNA matches it firmly. Clone size is given for some rows only: seen once, a few or many times, or a class if the clone is expanded.

>TRBD1|TRBV6-5|NA|TRBJ2-3
CASSRDRTLPYF
TGTGCCAGCAGTCGGGACAGGACCCTTCCGTATTTT
>TRBD2|TRBV7-9|NA|TRBJ2-1
CASSLDDKASGAFYNEQFF
TGTGCCAGCAGCTTAGATGACAAGGCTAGCGGGGCCTTCTACAATGAGCAGTTCTTC
>NA|TRBV7-2|NA|TRBJ2-3
CASSLGVRGSTDTQYF
TGTGCCAGCAGCTTGGGCGTCCGGGGTAGCACAGATACGCAGTATTTT
>TRBD1|TRBV7-2|NA|TRBJ1-4
CASSLTGGAGNEKLFF
TGTGCCAGCAGTTTGACAGGGGGCGCGGGTAATGAAAAACTGTTTTTT
>NA|TRBV12-3/TRBV12-4|NA|TRBJ2-5
CAGSKDGRTQYF
TGTGCCGGAAGCAAGGATGGGCGGACCCAGTACTTC
>NA|TRBV9|NA|TRBJ2-2
CASSVEAGRTTGELFF
TGTGCCAGCAGCGTAGAGGCAGGGAGGACCACCGGGGAGCTGTTTTTT
>NA|TRBV10-3|NA|TRBJ1-3
CAITRDSGSGNTIYF
TGTGCCATCACCCGGGACTCCGGCTCTGGAAACACCATATATTTT
>NA|TRBV10-3|once|TRBJ2-7
CAISERGYEQYF
TGTGCCATCAGTGAGAGAGGCTACGAGCAGTACTTC
>NA|TRBV4-2|NA|TRBJ2-7
CASSQDLTGRDEQYF
TGTGCCAGCAGCCAAGATCTGACAGGGCGGGATGAGCAGTACTTC
>NA|TRBV7-2|NA|TRBJ1-5
CASSLVAGQPQHF
TGTGCCAGCAGCTTAGTGGCGGGTCAGCCCCAGCATTTT
>TRBD2|TRBV11-3|NA|TRBJ2-3
CASSPTMGLGSTDTQYF
TGTGCCAGCAGCCCTACCATGGGACTAGGGAGCACAGATACGCAGTATTTT
>TRBD2|TRBV4-2|NA|TRBJ2-1
CASSQARTSGTNNEQFF
TGTGCCAGCAGCCAAGCCCGGACTAGCGGGACTAACAATGAGCAGTTCTTC
>TRBD2|TRBV18|NA|TRBJ2-7
CASSSGEVYEQYF
TGTGCCAGCTCAAGCGGGGAGGTCTACGAGCAGTACTTC
>TRBD1|TRBV28|NA|TRBJ1-2
CASLFTGQGGNYGYTF
TGTGCCAGTCTTTTTACCGGACAGGGGGGCAACTATGGCTACACCTTC
>TRBD1|TRBV2|NA|TRBJ1-3
CASSGPRDRGSGNTIYF
TGTGCCAGCAGTGGGCCCCGTGACAGGGGCTCTGGAAACACCATATATTTT
>NA|TRBV29-1|NA|TRBJ1-2
CSVGGPVYGYTF
TGCAGCGTTGGGGGGCCAGTTTATGGCTACACCTTC
>NA|TRBV6-4|NA|TRBJ2-7
CASSVETGNTYEQYF
TGTGCCAGCAGTGTCGAGACAGGTAACACCTACGAGCAGTACTTC
>NA|TRBV11-2|few|TRBJ2-5
CASSRTGGGGQETQYF
TGTGCCAGCAGCAGGACAGGAGGGGGCGGCCAAGAGACCCAGTACTTC
>NA|TRBV28|NA|TRBJ1-2
CASSSTRTAPYYGYTF
TGTGCCAGCAGTTCTACCCGGACTGCGCCGTACTATGGCTACACCTTC
>TRBD1|TRBV3-1/TRBV3-2|many|TRBJ1-2
CASSQQQGAGYTF
TGTGCCAGCAGCCAACAACAGGGGGCGGGCTACACCTTC
>NA|TRBV30|NA|TRBJ1-1
CAWSLAGRNTEAFF
TGTGCCTGGAGTCTAGCGGGCAGGAACACTGAAGCTTTCTTT
>TRBD1|TRBV5-1|NA|TRBJ1-5
CASSATGATNQPQHF
TGCGCCAGCAGCGCTACAGGGGCCACAAATCAGCCCCAGCATTTT
>NA|TRBV10-3|NA|TRBJ2-7
CAIKPGGTSNEQYF
TGTGCCATCAAACCCGGCGGGACTTCAAACGAGCAGTACTTC
>NA|TRBV20-1|NA|TRBJ2-2
CSASLRPTGELFF
TGCAGTGCTAGTTTGCGCCCCACCGGGGAGCTGTTTTTT
>NA|TRBV20-1|NA|TRBJ2-7
CSATGGHEQYF
TGCAGTGCCACCGGGGGACACGAGCAGTACTTC
>TRBD2|TRBV5-1|NA|TRBJ2-5
CASSPREGQETQYF
TGCGCCAGCAGCCCCCGGGAGGGCCAAGAGACCCAGTACTTC
>NA|TRBV19|NA|TRBJ2-5
CASGITSETQYF
TGTGCCAGTGGCATCACATCGGAGACCCAGTACTTC
>TRBD1|TRBV9|NA|TRBJ2-2
CASSVGQGAPGGELFF
TGTGCCAGCAGCGTTGGACAGGGGGCCCCGGGGGGGGAGCTGTTTTTT
>NA|TRBV27|NA|TRBJ2-2
CASSLAGANTGELFF
TGTGCCAGCAGTTTAGCGGGGGCTAACACAGGGGAGCTGTTTTTT
>TRBD1|TRBV11-2|NA|TRBJ1-2
CASSLGVKGDRGSGYTF
TGTGCCAGCAGCTTAGGGGTTAAAGGGGACAGGGGATCTGGCTACACCTTC
>TRBD1|TRBV2|NA|TRBJ1-2
CASSLDRASNGYTF
TGTGCCAGCAGCCTGGACAGGGCCAGTAATGGCTACACCTTC
>NA|TRBV5-1|once|TRBJ2-5
CASSPDRNQETQYF
TGCGCCAGCAGCCCCGACAGGAACCAAGAGACCCAGTACTTC
>NA|TRBV18|once|TRBJ2-7
CASSPSTHYEQYF
TGTGCCAGCTCACCATCGACACACTACGAGCAGTACTTC
>TRBD2|TRBV7-9|once|TRBJ2-1
CASSSPGTSGRGLNNEQFF
TGTGCCAGCAGCTCTCCCGGGACTAGCGGGAGGGGGCTTAACAATGAGCAGTTCTTC
>NA|TRBV19|NA|TRBJ2-3
CASSTGFTDTQYF
TGTGCCAGTAGTACGGGATTTACAGATACGCAGTATTTT
>TRBD2|TRBV5-6|NA|TRBJ2-1
CASSLFRLAGRSSYNEQFF
TGTGCCAGCAGCTTGTTTCGACTAGCGGGTAGGAGCTCCTACAATGAGCAGTTCTTC
>NA|TRBV7-2|NA|TRBJ2-2
CASSLAQGHPSGELFF
TGTGCCAGCAGCTTAGCGCAAGGACACCCCAGCGGGGAGCTGTTTTTT
>TRBD1|TRBV29-1|NA|TRBJ1-4
CSVEETGQGKLFF
TGCAGCGTTGAAGAGACAGGGCAGGGAAAACTGTTTTTT
>TRBD1|TRBV12-5|NA|TRBJ1-6
CASGFPSHQGAASPLHF
TGTGCTAGTGGTTTCCCAAGCCATCAGGGGGCGGCTTCACCCCTCCACTTT
>NA|TRBV6-5|once|TRBJ2-1
CASSWAQRSDEQFF
TGTGCCAGCAGTTGGGCCCAAAGGTCCGATGAGCAGTTCTTC
>TRBD1|TRBV6-1|NA|TRBJ2-7
CASSEEGQGSYEQYF
TGTGCCAGCAGTGAGGAGGGACAGGGTTCGTACGAGCAGTACTTC
>TRBD1|TRBV19|NA|TRBJ2-7
CASMDRGRYEQYF
TGTGCCAGTATGGACAGGGGGCGATACGAGCAGTACTTC
>NA|TRBV6-5|NA|TRBJ1-1
CASRTGFLTEAFF
TGTGCCAGCAGGACGGGATTTCTGACTGAAGCTTTCTTT
>TRBD1|TRBV7-9|NA|TRBJ2-3
CASSGGQGISTDTQYF
TGTGCCAGCAGCGGGGGACAGGGCATTAGCACAGATACGCAGTATTTT
>TRBD1|TRBV5-4|NA|TRBJ1-6
CASSLGTGNSPLHF
TGTGCCAGCAGCCTCGGGACAGGCAATTCACCCCTCCACTTT
>NA|TRBV7-9|NA|TRBJ1-1
CASSHETESFF
TGTGCCAGCAGCCATGAGACTGAGTCTTTCTTT
>NA|TRBV28|NA|TRBJ2-7
CASSSGQTFSYEQYF
TGTGCCAGCAGTTCCGGACAGACTTTCTCCTACGAGCAGTACTTC
>TRBD1|TRBV4-1|NA|TRBJ2-7
CASSPFYPGQGYEQYF
TGCGCCAGCAGCCCGTTCTACCCGGGACAGGGTTACGAGCAGTACTTC
>TRBD1|TRBV11-2|NA|TRBJ2-3
CASSSTGGTDTQYF
TGTGCCAGCAGCAGTACAGGGGGCACAGATACGCAGTATTTT
>TRBD2|TRBV14|NA|TRBJ2-7
CASSQDPPLAGSYEQYF
TGTGCCAGCAGCCAAGACCCTCCACTAGCGGGATCCTACGAGCAGTACTTC
>NA|TRBV4-1|NA|TRBJ2-2
CASSRPTRASGELFF
TGCGCCAGCAGCCGCCCCACTAGAGCCTCCGGGGAGCTGTTTTTT
>NA|TRBV9|once|TRBJ2-1
CASSVAGHFGNEQFF
TGTGCCAGCAGCGTAGCGGGTCACTTCGGAAATGAGCAGTTCTTC
>TRBD1|TRBV30|many|TRBJ1-1
CAWSLPDRGEAFF
TGTGCCTGGAGTCTTCCGGACAGGGGTGAAGCTTTCTTT
>NA|TRBV25-1|many|TRBJ2-2
CASRPPSVGELFF
TGTGCCAGCAGACCCCCCTCAGTAGGGGAGCTGTTTTTT